Presented here are 24 T cell receptor beta chains from one specimen sequenced in a study of T cell repertoires in cytomegalovirus infection. TCRdb redid the calling of the reads with MiXCR, one entry per CDR3 protein. The sample yields some 120,000 distinct CDR3 sequences, roughly a tenth seen once. For these receptors, no antigen is known. Sequenced sample: PBMCs, sequenced either directly or after in vitro stimulation (not recorded which). The receptors come from a human donor in good health (CMV status not recorded). Some clones in this sample may be carry-over from other donors' samples.

To note about this clonotype: A much larger clone differs from this one at a single base, so this may be a read error. V and J are TRBV6-1 and TRBJ2-3, with 11 bases identical to TRBD2. Germline assignment: CDR1 MNHNS and CDR2 SASEGT. This CDR3 is 13 amino acids long. The CDR3 nucleotides read TGTGCCAGCGGAAGGCTACTAGCGGGAGAGGAGAATTTT. It yields the protein CASGRLLAGEENF.

Ten or more counts support this clonotype. The chain has TRBV19 and TRBJ2-3; tentatively, D is TRBD1 or TRBD2 (5 bases each). The CDR3 length is 15 residues. V was clipped by 1 base and J by 2 bases, with 10 bases between them. Germline V CDR1 and CDR2: LNHDA, SQIVND (reference sequence). This CDR3 reads CASSIAGLLTDTQYF. For the CDR3, the DNA is TGTGCCAGTAGTATAGCGGGGCTCCTCACAGATACGCAGTATTTT.

The rearrangement joins TRBV6-2 or TRBV6-3 to TRBJ2-1, with 11 bases fitting TRBD2. CDR1 is MNHEY, CDR2 SVGEGT, per germline. The trim removed 6 bases at V and 2 bases at J, leaving 6 bases unmatched. The length of the CDR3 is 16 residues. The CDR3 DNA reads TGTGCCAGCAGGCCCACTAGCGGGGGTACCTACAATGAGCAGTTCTTC. Amino acid sequence: CASRPTSGGTYNEQFF.

This clonotype has at least ten counts. V gene TRBV7-2 combines with J gene TRBJ2-7; TRBD2 aligns across 12 bases. J was trimmed by 7 bases and V by 2 bases; bases with no gene match: 9. The CDR3 runs to 16 residues. Germline V CDR1 and CDR2: SGHTA, FQGNSA. CDR3: CASSLNLAGGPREQYF. CDR3 DNA sequence: TGTGCCAGCAGCTTAAACCTAGCGGGAGGGCCCCGGGAGCAGTACTTC.

CDR3 loop: CASSLVGTGAPTRWYQETQYF. The CDR3 DNA is TGTGCCAGCAGCTTAGTTGGGACAGGGGCTCCCACCCGCTGGTACCAAGAGACCCAGTACTTC. The chain has TRBV11-3 and TRBJ2-5, with 10 positions matching TRBD1. Germline CDR1 and CDR2: SGHNT and YENEEA. The CDR3 is 21 amino acids. The ends lost 1 base at V and 0 bases at J; junction bases unmatched: 17. Full variable domain (remainder filled in from reference TRBV11-3 and TRBJ2-5): EAGVVQSPRYKIIEKKQPVAFWCNPISGHNTLYWYLQNLGQGPELLIRYENEEAVDDSQLPKDRFSAERLKGVDSTLKIQPAELGDSAVYLCASSLVGTGAPTRWYQETQYFGPGTRLLVL.

This clonotype was counted between two and nine times. This chain links TRBV11-3 with TRBJ2-5, with D unresolved. The CDR3 extends over 15 amino acids. Germline V gene lookup returns CDR1 SGHNT and CDR2 YENEEA. Between the trimmed V and J ends, which lost 0 bases and 3 bases, there was a span of 11 bases. The CDR3 region is CASSLDLGRKETQYF. The CDR3 bases are TGTGCCAGCAGCTTAGATTTGGGCAGGAAAGAGACCCAGTACTTC.

This chain links TRBV5-4 with TRBJ2-1; unclear D gene. The CDR3 is 15 amino acids. V lost 1 base, J lost 7 bases, and 15 bases lay in between. CDR1 and CDR2 (germline): SGHNT, YYREEE (reference sequence). The CDR3 sequence is CASSLLGFTVNEQFF. The CDR3 DNA sequence: TGTGCCAGCAGCTTGCTGGGGTTTACCGTGAATGAGCAGTTCTTC.

Many counts were recorded for this clonotype. The chain has TRBV4-3 and TRBJ2-3; 7 bases are shared with TRBD2. The CDR3 totals 15 residues. V trimming: 1 base; J trimming: 5 bases; junction bases outside the gene matches: 6. Per the germline V gene, CDR1 is LGHNA and CDR2 is YSLEER. CDR3 sequence reads: CASSQVGGTLDTQYF. The CDR3 nucleotides read TGCGCCAGCAGCCAAGTGGGGGGGACCTTAGATACGCAGTATTTT.

This clonotype showed up many times. The CDR3 reads CASDDTSGGIMTYNEQFF. The CDR3 coding sequence is TGTGCCAGCGATGACACTTCAGGGGGCATTATGACCTACAATGAGCAGTTCTTC. The chain links TRBV6-2 or TRBV6-3 to TRBJ2-1; 8 bases fit TRBD1. The germline gives CDR1 MNHEY, CDR2 SVGEGT. CDR3 length equals 18 residues. Losses at the gene ends were 8 bases for V and 2 bases for J; bases not matched to a gene: 17.

This clonotype was seen repeatedly, ten times or more. This rearrangement joins TRBV7-2 to TRBJ2-1; maybe TRBD2 (5 bases). Germline V gene lookup returns CDR1 SGHTA and CDR2 FQGNSA. The V end lost 5 bases, the J end lost 8 bases, and 10 bases lay between the germline ends. CDR3 size: 12 residues. DNA for the CDR3: TGTGCCAGCAGCGCGCGGGTGGATGAGCAGTTCTTC. Encoded protein: CASSARVDEQFF.

This clonotype occurred many times. The rearrangement joins TRBV7-9 to TRBJ1-1; D gene uncertain. CDR1 is SEHNR and CDR2 is FQNEAQ in the germline V gene (reference sequence). This CDR3 comprises 14 residues. The germline V and J ends were trimmed by 4 bases and 8 bases, with 17 bases remaining between them. The CDR3 DNA sequence: TGTGCCAGCAGCTACGACGGACGGCCTCAGGAAGCTTTCTTT. Translation gives CASSYDGRPQEAFF.

This clonotype was seen ten or more times. The CDR3 sequence: CASSPEQGRRTEAFF. The CDR3 nucleotides are TGTGCCAGCAGCCCTGAACAGGGGCGGAGGACTGAAGCTTTCTTT. The chain links TRBV7-2 to TRBJ1-1, with 7 positions matching TRBD1. V lost 5 bases, J lost 5 bases, and 11 bases stayed unmatched. The CDR3 contains 15 residues. Germline V gives CDR1 SGHTA, CDR2 FQGNSA.

V is TRBV15 and J is TRBJ2-2, with 7 nucleotides matching TRBD2. Germline loops: CDR1 LNHNV, CDR2 YYDKDF (reference sequence). The J segment lost 0 bases and the V segment lost 3 bases, leaving 4 bases of the junction unmatched. This CDR3 region has 16 residues. CDR3 nucleotide sequence: TGTGCCACCAGCAGTAATAGCGGGTCGAACACCGGGGAGCTGTTTTTT. Translating it yields CATSSNSGSNTGELFF.

At least ten counts were recorded for this clonotype. This chain connects TRBV6-2 or TRBV6-3 to TRBJ2-1; 8 bases map to TRBD2. The germline V gene encodes CDR1 MNHEY and CDR2 SVGEGT. The CDR3 is 19 residues long. V was pared by 4 bases and J by 0 bases, with 14 bases of the junction left unmatched. The CDR3: CASSSTRTSGGPSYNEQFF. The CDR3 DNA sequence: TGTGCCAGCAGTTCCACTCGAACTAGCGGAGGACCCTCCTACAATGAGCAGTTCTTC.

In this sample, this clonotype turned up many times. V and J are TRBV28 and TRBJ2-5, with 8 bases matching TRBD1. With 4 bases clipped from V and 1 base from J, the junction kept 2 bases outside the gene matches. Germline lookup yields CDR1 MDHEN and CDR2 SYDVKM. The CDR3 length is 14 residues. CDR3 region: CASSSDRAQETQYF. CDR3 sequence (DNA): TGTGCCAGCAGTTCGGACAGGGCCCAAGAGACCCAGTACTTC.

This clonotype was seen repeatedly, ten times or more. The rearrangement links TRBV12-3 or TRBV12-4 to TRBJ2-5; 7 bases map to TRBD2. Losses at the gene ends were 0 bases for V and 5 bases for J; bases not matched to a gene: 3. The CDR3 extends over 14 amino acids. CDR3 bases: TGTGCCAGCAGTTTAGCTCCTAGCGGCGAGACCCAGTACTTC. Translation gives CASSLAPSGETQYF.

Here the CDR3 DNA reads TGCAGTGCTCCCATGACTAGCGGGATTTCCTACAATGAGCAGTTCTTC. Translating gives CSAPMTSGISYNEQFF. The V gene is TRBV20-1, the J gene TRBJ2-1, with 11 bases matching TRBD2. After removal of 5 bases from V and 1 base from J, the junction contained 7 bases not matched to a gene. The germline gives CDR1 DFQATT, CDR2 SNEGSKA (reference sequence). The CDR3 covers 16 residues.

Many counts were recorded for this clonotype. This chain uses TRBV7-2 with TRBJ2-1; D possibly corresponds to TRBD1 (6 bases). This CDR3 is 14 amino acids long. With 6 bases removed from V and 1 base from J, the gap between germline ends came to 10 bases. Per germline, CDR1 SGHTA and CDR2 FQGNSA. The CDR3 reads CASSMDSSYNEQFF. As DNA, the CDR3 is TGTGCCAGCAGTATGGACAGTTCCTACAATGAGCAGTTCTTC.

This clonotype was recorded at least ten times. V usage is TRBV7-2 and J usage is TRBJ2-7; perhaps TRBD1 as D (6 bases). CDR1 is SGHTA and CDR2 is FQGNSA in the germline V gene. V lost 6 bases to trimming and J lost 0 bases, with 9 bases between them. The CDR3 extends over 13 amino acids. The CDR3 loop reads CASRQGSSYEQYF. In nucleotides, the CDR3 is TGTGCCAGCAGGCAGGGGAGCTCCTACGAGCAGTACTTC.

The V gene is TRBV15, the J gene TRBJ1-5; weak D call: TRBD1 (6 bases). Germline CDR1 LNHNV, CDR2 YYDKDF (reference sequence). This CDR3 comprises 15 residues. V shed 0 bases and J shed 5 bases, with 11 bases lying between them. This CDR3 is CATSRENRADQPQHF. CDR3 nucleotide sequence: TGTGCCACCAGCAGAGAGAACAGGGCCGATCAGCCCCAGCATTTT.

The chain is built from TRBV18 and TRBJ1-1, with 8 bases identical to TRBD1. J was trimmed by 6 bases and V by 3 bases; bases with no gene match: 9. This CDR3 is 15 amino acids long. Germline CDR1 KGHSH, CDR2 LQKENI. The DNA for the CDR3 is TGTGCCAGCTCACCGCAACAGGGGGATGCGGCTGAAGCTTTCTTT. Its translation: CASSPQQGDAAEAFF.

Concerning this clonotype itself: A read error may be the cause here, since a much bigger clone is one base away. This sequence joins TRBV6-2 or TRBV6-3 and TRBJ2-1, with D possibly being TRBD2 (5 bases). V lost 10 bases and J 12 bases, leaving 22 bases between the germline ends. This CDR3 is 13 amino acids long. In germline, CDR1 is MNHEY, CDR2 SVGEGT. The CDR3 coding sequence is TGTGCCAACTACAAAGACAATGAGGGTCGGCAGTTCTTC. Residues: CANYKDNEGRQFF.

This clonotype turned up a few times. The rearrangement joins TRBV7-9 to TRBJ2-4; TRBD2 matches at 14 bases. V trimming: 5 bases; J trimming: 3 bases; junction bases outside the gene matches: 6. The CDR3 contains 17 residues. Germline loops: CDR1 SEHNR, CDR2 FQNEAQ (reference sequence). CDR3 DNA sequence: TGTGCCAGCAGCCCTGGGGGACTAGCGGGAGTCAAAAACATTCAGTACTTC. The encoded protein is CASSPGGLAGVKNIQYF.

This chain uses TRBV9 with TRBJ2-1; 7 bases agree with TRBD2. Trimming removed 0 bases from V and 2 bases from J; junction bases left unmatched: 2. Germline V lookup: CDR1 SGDLS, CDR2 YYNGEE. The CDR3 runs to 15 residues. This CDR3 reads CASSVEAGPYNEQFF. In DNA form, the CDR3 reads TGTGCCAGCAGCGTAGAAGCGGGGCCCTACAATGAGCAGTTCTTC.